This TCR beta chain emerged from a study of long-term antiretroviral therapy in people with HIV. Study-level information: The 2015 immediate-ART recommendation came about a decade after the earliest samples.

Sequencing used immunoSEQ v3.0 at survey level. The table came from immunoSEQ multiplex PCR; TCRdb's copy has only in-frame clones and leaves some out. The repertoire holds fewer than 25,000 clones, with about 86% as singletons. Looked up from germline, CDR1 is SEHNR and CDR2 is FQNEAQ (reference sequence). This CDR3 has 16 residues. The V end lost 5 bases, the J end lost 4 bases, and 20 bases lay between the germline ends. The V and J genes are TRBV7-9 and TRBJ1-1, with D perhaps matching TRBD1 (6 bases). The clonotype comes from a man in his fifties with HIV. The source was unsorted PBMCs, collected 1.2 years after starting antiretroviral therapy. CDR3 in amino acids: CASSRTATYVGTEAFF. CDR3 nucleotides: TGTGCCAGCAGCCGGACAGCGACGTATGTAGGCACTGAAGCTTTCTTT.